One sample yielded the 15 T cell receptor beta chains listed below, sequenced in a study of shared clonotypes between healthy human individuals. The naive CD8 fraction comprised CD45RO-negative cells positively selected for CCR7 and excluded terminally differentiated effector memory CD45RA+ cells. Only in-frame clones appear in the TCRdb table, and some are missing; sequencing was by immunoSEQ multiplex PCR. The data contain hundreds of thousands of clones, roughly 98% of them singletons. Sequencing used naive CD8+ T cells sorted from blood. The receptor source for this set is a man under 40 in good health.

The chain joins TRBV2 to TRBJ2-7, with 7 bases lining up with TRBD2. Germline CDR1 reads SNHLY; CDR2 reads FYNNEI. With V trimmed by 6 bases and J by 5 bases, 7 bases remained unmatched. The CDR3 consists of 13 residues. The chain's CDR3 is CASSGTLADEQYF. For the CDR3, the DNA is TGTGCCAGCAGCGGTACCCTAGCGGACGAGCAGTACTTC.

The V call is TRBV7-9, the J call TRBJ2-6; 9 bases line up with TRBD1. Trimming at V came to 5 bases and at J to 2 bases, leaving 10 bases not matched to a gene. The CDR3 runs 18 residues. The germline CDR1 and CDR2 sequences are SEHNR and FQNEAQ (reference sequence). The CDR3 DNA follows: TGTGCCAGCAGCCCACCCGGGACAGGGAGTCCTGGGGCCAACGTCCTGACTTTC. Translation: CASSPPGTGSPGANVLTF.

The chain uses TRBV9 and TRBJ2-5; the match to TRBD1 covers 8 bases. The CDR3 runs to 17 residues. J was trimmed by 3 bases and V by 5 bases; bases with no gene match: 15. The germline V gene has CDR1 SGDLS and CDR2 YYNGEE. The CDR3 sequence is CASSDPGAGGAEETQYF. The CDR3 nucleotides are TGTGCCAGCAGTGACCCGGGGGCAGGGGGCGCAGAAGAGACCCAGTACTTC.

In nucleotides, the CDR3 is TGTGCCAGCAGCTTTTGGGGTAATGAAAAACTGTTTTTT. Protein product: CASSFWGNEKLFF. This sequence joins TRBV11-2 and TRBJ1-4; the D is unclear. Trimming stripped 3 bases from V and 4 bases from J, with 6 bases between. This CDR3 is 13 amino acids long. Looked up from germline, CDR1 is SGHAT and CDR2 is FQNNGV.

V and J are TRBV11-3 and TRBJ2-7, with D possibly matching TRBD2 (6 bases). Trimming removed 1 base from V and 3 bases from J, with 7 bases in between. The CDR3 is made up of 13 amino acids. Germline V CDR1 and CDR2: SGHNT, YENEEA. CDR3 sequence reads: CASSLGRGYEQYF. DNA of the CDR3: TGTGCCAGCAGCTTAGGGAGGGGCTACGAGCAGTACTTC.

The J gene is TRBJ2-1, the V gene TRBV7-9, with 9 nucleotides matching TRBD1. V was pared by 5 bases and J by 6 bases, with 8 bases of the junction left unmatched. Germline CDR1 reads SEHNR; CDR2 reads FQNEAQ (reference sequence). CDR3 length: 15 residues. CDR3 in amino acids: CASSGRTGVSNEQFF. The CDR3 bases are TGTGCCAGCAGCGGGAGGACAGGGGTAAGCAATGAGCAGTTCTTC.

This chain joins TRBV5-1 and TRBJ2-5; D might be TRBD1 (6 bases). The CDR3 has 15 amino acids. From germline, CDR1 is SGHRS and CDR2 YFSETQ. The germline V and J ends were trimmed by 4 bases and 2 bases, with 15 bases remaining between them. CDR3: CASSERQVEQETQYF. DNA of the CDR3: TGCGCCAGCAGCGAAAGACAGGTTGAACAAGAGACCCAGTACTTC.

The chain has TRBV5-5 and TRBJ1-5; 9 bases line up with TRBD1. CDR1 SGHKS and CDR2 YYEKEE come from the germline V gene (reference sequence). CDR3 length: 16 amino acids. The V and J ends lost 5 bases and 2 bases, in that order; junction bases with no gene match: 8. This chain's CDR3 is CASRYPRDRGNQPQHF. The DNA of the CDR3 is TGTGCCAGCAGGTACCCTCGGGACAGGGGCAATCAGCCCCAGCATTTT.

The genes are TRBV5-8 and TRBJ2-7; D gene unclear. V gave up 3 bases and J gave up 2 bases, with 6 bases separating them. Per the germline V gene, CDR1 is SGHTS and CDR2 is YDEGEE. The CDR3 is 12 residues long. The CDR3 DNA reads as TGTGCCAGCAGCTGGGGAACCTACGAGCAGTACTTC. This translates into CASSWGTYEQYF.

The rearrangement uses TRBV5-4 and TRBJ2-7; 8 bases align to TRBD2. Unmatched junction bases numbered 3, after V lost 1 base and J lost 3 bases. Germline CDR1 reads SGHNT; CDR2 reads YYREEE (reference sequence). This CDR3 has 14 amino acids. CDR3 in amino acids: CASSLLTSGYEQYF. CDR3 DNA: TGTGCCAGCAGCTTGCTCACTAGCGGCTACGAGCAGTACTTC.

This clone appeared a few times. This specimen includes other DNA sequences encoding the same CDR3. The rearrangement links TRBV27 to TRBJ1-5; no definite D call. The CDR3 covers 13 residues. Trimming shortened V by 3 bases and J by 2 bases, and 5 bases separated the two germline ends. CDR1 and CDR2 from the germline V gene are MNHEY and SMNVEV (reference sequence). Here the CDR3 DNA reads TGTGCCAGCAGTTTCGGGGGCAATCAGCCCCAGCATTTT. Translated, it gives CASSFGGNQPQHF.

V gene TRBV7-8 combines with J gene TRBJ2-1; D remains unclear. This CDR3 spans 16 amino acids. Trimming stripped 5 bases from V and 0 bases from J, with 14 bases between. CDR1 and CDR2 (germline): SGHVS, FQNEAQ. CDR3 nucleotide sequence: TGTGCCAGCAGCGTCACTATCAGGAGCTCCTACAATGAGCAGTTCTTC. This translates into CASSVTIRSSYNEQFF.

The chain combines TRBV10-3 with TRBJ1-1, with TRBD1 matching 8 bases. Trimming took 2 bases from V and 6 from J; bases not matched to a gene: 11. Germline loops: CDR1 ENHRY, CDR2 SYGVKD. This CDR3 is built from 16 residues. CDR3 in DNA: TGTGCCATCAGTGAGGGAGATAGACAGGGGATGCCTGAAGCTTTCTTT. Its protein product is CAISEGDRQGMPEAFF.

The chain joins TRBV7-9 to TRBJ2-3; D call uncertain. V was cut by 5 bases and J by 2 bases, with 14 bases left in between. The CDR3 has 15 amino acids. CDR1 is SEHNR, CDR2 FQNEAQ, per germline (reference sequence). CDR3 in DNA: TGTGCCAGCAGCCCGACGGATTTGCACACAGATACGCAGTATTTT. Translation gives CASSPTDLHTDTQYF.

J is TRBJ1-5 and V is TRBV19, with TRBD1 identical over 9 bases. The length of the CDR3 is 14 residues. Per germline, CDR1 LNHDA and CDR2 SQIVND (reference sequence). V shed 6 bases, J shed 6 bases, and the junction held 6 bases outside the gene matches. The chain's CDR3 is CASSLQGAPQPQHF. Here the CDR3 DNA reads TGTGCCAGTAGCCTACAGGGGGCTCCTCAGCCCCAGCATTTT. Complete variable domain (other parts from reference TRBV19 and TRBJ1-5): DGGITQSPKYLFRKEGQNVTLSCEQNLNHDAMYWYRQDPGQGLRLIYYSQIVNDFQKGDIAEGYSVSREKKESFPLTVTSAQKNPTAFYLCASSLQGAPQPQHFGDGTRLSIL.